What follows describes a single T cell receptor (beta chain). A read error may be the cause here, since a much bigger clone is one base away. The data are from a study of T cells in Graves' hyperthyroidism and ophthalmopathy. Unmatched junction bases numbered 8, after V lost 6 bases and J lost 4 bases. Germline V gene lookup returns CDR1 SNHLY and CDR2 FYNNEI. This CDR3 region has 15 residues. The investigators amplified TCR beta CDR3 regions from RNA transcripts. The HTBI primer set served for first-round RT-PCR of the TCR CDR3. TCRdb itself ran the multiplex PCR reads through MiXCR, one entry per CDR3 protein. The sample shows 600,000 to 700,000 distinct CDR3 sequences, about 45% of them seen only once.

The source material was peripheral blood or thyroid tissue (not recorded which). The receptor was derived from an adult man with Graves' disease, either hyperthyroidism or ophthalmopathy (not recorded which). The V call is TRBV2, the J call TRBJ1-4; 7 bases agree with TRBD1. CDR3 amino acids: CASRTGIGGNEKLFF. DNA for the CDR3: TGTGCCAGCAGGACAGGGATCGGCGGTAATGAAAAACTGTTTTTT.